This T cell receptor beta chain came from a study of shared clonotypes between healthy human individuals. The repertoire was sequenced with immunoSEQ multiplex PCR; TCRdb's copy has only in-frame clones and lacks some. This sample has millions of clones, with around nine tenths found just once. All participating donors were Caucasian adults from Nashville, Tennessee. Unmatched junction bases numbered 8, after V lost 6 bases and J lost 5 bases. This CDR3 comprises 15 residues. Germline assignment: CDR1 SNHLY and CDR2 FYNNEI. The sequencing sample was made of naive CD4+ T cells sorted from blood. Subset specified: CD45RA+ positively selected. The sequence was obtained from a young man in good health. This chain uses TRBV2 with TRBJ2-5; 11 bases are a match to TRBD2. The CDR3 reads CASRTSGIAGETQYF. The CDR3 coding sequence is TGTGCCAGCAGGACTAGCGGGATTGCGGGCGAGACCCAGTACTTC. The complete variable domain, with remaining parts taken from reference TRBV2 and TRBJ2-5, reads EPEVTQTPSHQVTQMGQEVILRCVPISNHLYFYWYRQILGQKVEFLVSFYNNEISEKSEIFDDQFSVERPDGSNFTLKIRSTKLEDSAMYFCASRTSGIAGETQYFGPGTRLLVL.